This record covers a single TCR beta chain. Its cognate antigen is unknown. The data belong to a study of yellow fever vaccine responses in identical twins. Germline V gene sequence: CDR1 SQVTM, CDR2 ANQGSEA. The CDR3 covers 14 residues. V trimming: 0 bases; J trimming: 4 bases; junction bases outside the gene matches: 4. TCRdb called the RT-PCR reads again in MiXCR, with one record for every CDR3 protein. The repertoire holds about 23,000 distinct CDR3 sequences, with over 75% as singletons. Findings and limits, study-wide: Twins' vaccine T cell responses reportedly seemed partly convergent and partly personalized.

V usage is TRBV29-1 and J usage is TRBJ2-5; 8 bases map to TRBD2. Sequencing was performed on T cells from blood (PBMCs), unsorted or a sorted subset (not recorded which), taken before or after yellow fever vaccination (not recorded which). The sequence derives from a woman younger than 30 who received the yellow fever vaccine. CDR3 DNA: TGCAGCGTTGAAGATGGGACTAGGGGAGAGACCCAGTACTTC. Translated, it gives CSVEDGTRGETQYF.